The 7 T cell receptor beta chains in this list originate from one sample, sequenced in a study of Tregs in tolerant kidney transplant recipients. Clones were read by immunoSEQ multiplex PCR, and TCRdb kept only the in-frame ones, dropping some. The table includes approximately 43,000 clones, about 90% detected once. The specimen sequenced was Tregs from blood. These receptors all come from a human donor in good health.

This chain joins TRBV2 and TRBJ1-5, with D perhaps matching TRBD1 (5 bases). With 2 bases removed from V and 0 bases from J, the gap between germline ends came to 8 bases. The germline V gene has CDR1 SNHLY and CDR2 FYNNEI. The CDR3 contains 15 residues. CDR3 loop: CASSERGISNQPQHF. In nucleotides, the CDR3 is TGTGCCAGCAGTGAACGGGGGATTAGCAATCAGCCCCAGCATTTT.

V usage is TRBV6-1 and J usage is TRBJ1-5; D gene unclear. The CDR3 is 12 residues long. CDR1 and CDR2 from the germline V gene are MNHNS and SASEGT. Between the trimmed V and J ends, which lost 8 bases and 9 bases, there was a span of 14 bases. CDR3 bases: TGTGCCAGCCAGGACGGATTGTGGCCCCAGCATTTT. It encodes CASQDGLWPQHF.

The chain combines TRBV2 with TRBJ1-5; D gene unclear. CDR3 size: 14 residues. Germline-derived CDR1 and CDR2 are SNHLY and FYNNEI. The germline V and J ends were trimmed by 6 bases and 4 bases, with 13 bases remaining between them. CDR3 protein: CASRRQSGNQPQHF. DNA for the CDR3: TGTGCCAGCAGGCGGCAAAGCGGTAATCAGCCCCAGCATTTT.

The genes are TRBV4-2 and TRBJ2-3; TRBD2 aligns across 7 bases. This CDR3 region has 17 residues. J lost 2 bases, V lost 3 bases, and 11 bases had no gene match. CDR1 is LGHNA, CDR2 YNFKEQ, per germline. In DNA, the CDR3 is TGTGCCAGCAGCCATGTTAAAGCGGGAACAGACACAGATACGCAGTATTTT. Protein product: CASSHVKAGTDTDTQYF.

V and J are TRBV6-6 and TRBJ2-5; TRBD2 matches at 10 bases. The CDR3 runs 16 residues. V trimming: 4 bases; J trimming: 0 bases; junction bases outside the gene matches: 5. The germline CDR1 and CDR2 sequences are MNHNY and SVGAGI (reference sequence). The CDR3 DNA reads TGTGCCAGCAGTTTAAGCCTAGCGGGAGACCAAGAGACCCAGTACTTC. Residues: CASSLSLAGDQETQYF.

V is TRBV5-4 and J is TRBJ2-5, with 9 nucleotides matching TRBD2. With 4 bases clipped from V and 4 bases from J, the junction kept 11 bases outside the gene matches. The CDR3 spans 16 residues. Per germline, CDR1 SGHNT and CDR2 YYREEE (reference sequence). CDR3 residues: CASSPLAGARGETQYF. The CDR3 region has the DNA TGTGCCAGCAGCCCATTAGCGGGAGCCCGGGGAGAGACCCAGTACTTC.

This rearrangement joins TRBV5-4 to TRBJ2-7; TRBD1 aligns across 9 bases. Trimming removed 2 bases from V and 2 bases from J; junction bases left unmatched: 8. The CDR3 totals 16 residues. The germline CDR1 and CDR2 sequences are SGHNT and YYREEE (reference sequence). In nucleotides, the CDR3 is TGTGCCAGCAGCTTACCGGGACAGGGTTTAACCTACGAGCAGTACTTC. Its protein is CASSLPGQGLTYEQYF.